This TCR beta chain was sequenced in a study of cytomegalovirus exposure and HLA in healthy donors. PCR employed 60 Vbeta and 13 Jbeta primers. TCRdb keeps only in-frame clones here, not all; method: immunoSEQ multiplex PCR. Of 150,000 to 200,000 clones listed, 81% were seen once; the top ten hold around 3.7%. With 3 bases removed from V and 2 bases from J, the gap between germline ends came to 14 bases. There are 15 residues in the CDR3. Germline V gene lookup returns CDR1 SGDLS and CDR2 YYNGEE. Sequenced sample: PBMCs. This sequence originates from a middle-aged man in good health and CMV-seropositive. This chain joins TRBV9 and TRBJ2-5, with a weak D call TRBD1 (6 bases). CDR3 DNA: TGTGCCAGCAGCGCCCTCACAGGGAGACAAGAGACCCAGTACTTC. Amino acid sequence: CASSALTGRQETQYF. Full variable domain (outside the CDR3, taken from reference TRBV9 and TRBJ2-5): DSGVTQTPKHLITATGQRVTLRCSPRSGDLSVYWYQQSLDQGLQFLIQYYNGEERAKGNILERFSAQQFPDLHSELNLSSLELGDSALYFCASSALTGRQETQYFGPGTRLLVL.